This entry lists 25 T cell receptor beta chains sequenced from one sample in a study of blood T cell repertoires in COVID-19. Sequenced by immunoSEQ multiplex PCR; TCRdb stores in-frame clones only, minus some. The table lists around 120,000 clones, around 89% of them singletons. Sequences were obtained from peripheral blood. All receptors derive from a woman aged 60 to 75 with COVID-19, enrolled during active disease.

The chain joins TRBV29-1 to TRBJ2-1; 12 positions agree with TRBD1. The V segment lost 1 base and the J segment 9 bases; nucleotides outside the gene matches: 4. Germline lookup yields CDR1 SQVTM and CDR2 ANQGSEA. This CDR3 spans 14 amino acids. The CDR3 loop reads CSVEVGTGGGEQFF. CDR3 coding DNA: TGCAGCGTTGAAGTCGGGACAGGGGGCGGTGAGCAGTTCTTC.

The chain uses TRBV5-1 and TRBJ2-7, with TRBD2 as a possible D gene (6 bases). Germline lookup yields CDR1 SGHRS and CDR2 YFSETQ. This CDR3 is 15 amino acids long. V was trimmed by 0 bases and J by 5 bases, leaving 15 bases between them. This CDR3 reads CASSLVVAGRNEQYF. The CDR3 bases are TGCGCCAGCAGCTTGGTGGTTGCGGGAAGGAACGAGCAGTACTTC.

The chain uses TRBV27 and TRBJ2-3, with 11 nucleotides matching TRBD2. Trimming at V came to 6 bases and at J to 5 bases, leaving 16 bases not matched to a gene. The CDR3 spans 18 residues. CDR1 and CDR2 (germline): MNHEY, SMNVEV (reference sequence). CDR3 DNA sequence: TGTGCCAGCAGCCGAGGGTCCGTTAGCGGGGGGGCTGTAGATACGCAGTATTTT. Encoded protein: CASSRGSVSGGAVDTQYF.

The chain couples TRBV19 to TRBJ2-1, with a possible D match to TRBD1 (5 bases). Trimming cost V 1 base and J 8 bases, with 18 bases left between them. Germline V gene lookup returns CDR1 LNHDA and CDR2 SQIVND (reference sequence). The CDR3 spans 16 residues. As DNA, the CDR3 is TGTGCCAGTAGTATAGTTGGCCTAATGGGGCTATATGAGCAGTTCTTC. Protein sequence: CASSIVGLMGLYEQFF.

J is TRBJ1-5 and V is TRBV6-1, with a possible D match to TRBD1 (6 bases). CDR3 length: 16 amino acids. V lost 6 bases and J lost 4, with 19 bases in between. Germline CDR1 and CDR2: MNHNS and SASEGT. The CDR3 loop is CASREKKTGINQPQHF. The CDR3 region has the DNA TGTGCCAGCAGAGAAAAAAAAACAGGGATAAATCAGCCCCAGCATTTT.

V and J are TRBV5-1 and TRBJ2-1, with TRBD2 matching 7 bases. The J segment lost 3 bases and the V segment lost 0 bases, leaving 6 bases of the junction unmatched. The CDR3 spans 16 residues. Germline V lookup: CDR1 SGHRS, CDR2 YFSETQ. For the CDR3, the DNA is TGCGCCAGCAGCTTGGGAGGGCTAGCGGACTACAATGAGCAGTTCTTC. Amino acids: CASSLGGLADYNEQFF.

The CDR3 here is CASSLVAVLGSNEQFF. In DNA form, the CDR3 reads TGTGCCAGCAGCTTGGTCGCGGTTTTGGGGAGCAATGAGCAGTTCTTC. The genes are TRBV5-6 and TRBJ2-1, with D perhaps TRBD2 (5 bases). Looked up from germline, CDR1 is SGHDT and CDR2 is YYEEEE. The CDR3 is 16 amino acids. The V gene lost 0 bases and the J gene lost 6 bases, with 16 bases spanning the gap.

This clone showed up just a few times. The gene calls are TRBV4-2 and TRBJ1-3; D remains unclear. V was clipped by 2 bases and J by 1 base, with 15 bases between them. The CDR3 loop spans 17 amino acids. Germline lookup yields CDR1 LGHNA and CDR2 YNFKEQ. As DNA, the CDR3 is TGTGCCAGCAGCCAACTGTCATATGCTAGTTCTGGAAACACCATATATTTT. It is translated as CASSQLSYASSGNTIYF.

CDR3 protein: CASSYGDSHGDGYTF. CDR3 sequence (DNA): TGTGCCAGCAGCTACGGGGACAGCCACGGAGATGGCTACACCTTC. J is TRBJ1-2 and V is TRBV6-5, with TRBD1 matching 7 bases. The CDR3 loop spans 15 amino acids. The germline CDR1 and CDR2 sequences are MNHEY and SVGAGI. J gave up 6 bases and V 6 bases, and 13 bases lay outside the gene matches.

V gene TRBV5-1 combines with J gene TRBJ2-5; D not certain. With 0 bases removed from V and 1 base from J, the gap between germline ends came to 7 bases. The CDR3 contains 14 residues. The V gene's germline CDR1 is SGHRS and CDR2 YFSETQ. This chain's CDR3 is CASSLDPGQETQYF. CDR3 coding DNA: TGCGCCAGCAGCTTGGATCCAGGCCAAGAGACCCAGTACTTC.

In its sample, this clone was seen a few times. The CDR3 spells CASSLDLPNTEAFF. The CDR3 DNA reads as TGTGCCAGCAGCTTAGACTTACCGAACACTGAAGCTTTCTTT. This sequence joins TRBV5-4 and TRBJ1-1; D gene ambiguous. With 2 bases removed from V and 1 base from J, the gap between germline ends came to 9 bases. Germline lookup yields CDR1 SGHNT and CDR2 YYREEE (reference sequence). The length of the CDR3 is 14 residues.

This chain connects TRBV12-3 or TRBV12-4 to TRBJ2-3; the D is unclear. The CDR3 has 13 amino acids. Trimming took off 5 bases at V and 2 bases at J, with 8 bases between the two ends. CDR3 sequence: CASSPLSTDTQYF. The CDR3 DNA reads TGTGCCAGCAGTCCCCTGTCCACAGATACGCAGTATTTT.

The V gene is TRBV27, the J gene TRBJ1-1, with 7 nucleotides matching TRBD1. The length of the CDR3 is 11 residues. Trimming removed 3 bases from V and 8 bases from J; junction bases left unmatched: 0. CDR1 and CDR2 from the germline V gene are MNHEY and SMNVEV (reference sequence). The CDR3 nucleotides are TGTGCCAGCAGTTTCAGGGGGGAAGCTTTCTTT. It specifies CASSFRGEAFF.

In nucleotides, the CDR3 is TGTGCCAGTAGTCCCCGGGACAGGGGGTTCACAGATACGCAGTATTTT. Its translation is CASSPRDRGFTDTQYF. V and J are TRBV19 and TRBJ2-3, with 11 bases aligning to TRBD1. This CDR3 is 16 amino acids long. V was pared by 5 bases and J by 2 bases, with 6 bases of the junction left unmatched. From germline, CDR1 is LNHDA and CDR2 SQIVND (reference sequence).

The V call is TRBV7-8, the J call TRBJ1-1; 9 bases agree with TRBD1. V lost 4 bases, J lost 6 bases, and 6 bases stayed unmatched. The CDR3 has 14 residues. Germline V CDR1 and CDR2: SGHVS, FQNEAQ. The CDR3 spells CASSSQGALSEAFF. CDR3 nucleotides: TGTGCCAGCAGCTCACAGGGGGCGTTGTCTGAAGCTTTCTTT. The variable domain in full, completed from reference TRBV7-8 and TRBJ1-1, reads GAGVSQSPRYKVAKRGQDVALRCDPISGHVSLFWYQQALGQGPEFLTYFQNEAQLDKSGLPSDRFFAERPEGSVSTLKIQRTQQEDSAVYLCASSSQGALSEAFFGQGTRLTVV.

J is TRBJ2-1 and V is TRBV2; 7 bases map to TRBD2. Germline-derived CDR1 and CDR2 are SNHLY and FYNNEI. The CDR3 has 15 residues. The V and J ends lost 6 bases and 7 bases, in that order; junction bases with no gene match: 12. CDR3 nucleotides: TGTGCCAGCAGGTCAGGATCGGGGGGTCGTAATGAGCAGTTCTTC. This gives the protein CASRSGSGGRNEQFF.

The V gene is TRBV5-6, the J gene TRBJ2-2; D remains unclear. Germline CDR1 reads SGHDT; CDR2 reads YYEEEE. Between the trimmed V and J ends, which lost 3 bases and 7 bases, there was a span of 22 bases. This CDR3 has 17 residues. CDR3 amino acids: CASSSLNAEPSVGELFF. CDR3 bases: TGTGCCAGCAGCTCGCTTAACGCAGAACCTTCCGTCGGGGAGCTGTTTTTT. Combining the CDR3 with reference TRBV5-6 and TRBJ2-2 gives the whole variable domain DAGVTQSPTHLIKTRGQQVTLRCSPKSGHDTVSWYQQALGQGPQFIFQYYEEEERQRGNFPDRFSGHQFPNYSSELNVNALLLGDSALYLCASSSLNAEPSVGELFFGEGSRLTVL.

V usage is TRBV2 and J usage is TRBJ2-1, with D possibly TRBD1 on 7 matching bases. Per the germline V gene, CDR1 is SNHLY and CDR2 is FYNNEI. The CDR3 extends over 16 amino acids. The V and J ends lost 0 bases and 6 bases respectively, with 15 bases between them. The CDR3 sequence is CASSEAIRGVRNEQFF. CDR3 bases: TGTGCCAGCAGTGAAGCTATCAGGGGGGTTCGCAATGAGCAGTTCTTC. Drawing the rest from reference TRBV2 and TRBJ2-1, the complete variable domain is EPEVTQTPSHQVTQMGQEVILRCVPISNHLYFYWYRQILGQKVEFLVSFYNNEISEKSEIFDDQFSVERPDGSNFTLKIRSTKLEDSAMYFCASSEAIRGVRNEQFFGPGTRLTVL.

The rearrangement links TRBV5-6 to TRBJ1-2; 12 nucleotides line up with TRBD1. This CDR3 contains 15 residues. The germline gives CDR1 SGHDT, CDR2 YYEEEE. V trimming: 4 bases; J trimming: 4 bases; junction bases outside the gene matches: 5. CDR3 residues: CASSVGQGAIYGYTF. The CDR3 coding sequence is TGTGCCAGCAGCGTGGGACAGGGGGCTATCTATGGCTACACCTTC. Together with reference TRBV5-6 and TRBJ1-2, the CDR3 gives the full variable domain: DAGVTQSPTHLIKTRGQQVTLRCSPKSGHDTVSWYQQALGQGPQFIFQYYEEEERQRGNFPDRFSGHQFPNYSSELNVNALLLGDSALYLCASSVGQGAIYGYTFGSGTRLTVV.

The chain recombines TRBV18 with TRBJ2-5; possibly TRBD1 for D (6 bases). With 8 bases removed from V and 2 bases from J, the gap between germline ends came to 18 bases. The CDR3 is 15 amino acids. Germline V gene sequence: CDR1 KGHSH, CDR2 LQKENI. As DNA, the CDR3 is TGTGCCAGCGCCCAACCGGGACACCAACAAGAGACCCAGTACTTC. Its protein is CASAQPGHQQETQYF.

The V gene is TRBV5-1, the J gene TRBJ1-6, with D unresolved. Deletions cut 0 bases from V and 6 bases from J, with 19 bases between. The germline gives CDR1 SGHRS, CDR2 YFSETQ. This CDR3 is built from 18 residues. This chain's CDR3 is CASSLGPNPGVRNSPLHF. CDR3 nucleotides: TGCGCCAGCAGCTTGGGACCCAATCCCGGGGTGCGTAATTCACCCCTCCACTTT.

The chain couples TRBV25-1 to TRBJ1-1; possible D gene TRBD1, 5 bases. Between the trimmed V and J ends, which lost 3 bases and 1 base, there was a span of 12 bases. Germline lookup yields CDR1 MGHDK and CDR2 SYGVNS. This CDR3 is built from 15 residues. CDR3 bases: TGTGCCAGCAGTGATCCCGGGACTCCGAACACTGAAGCTTTCTTT. Translation: CASSDPGTPNTEAFF.

CDR3 nucleotides: TGTGCCAACCGCGCCGATATAGCGGGGGCGGCAGATACGCAGTATTTT. Amino acid sequence: CANRADIAGAADTQYF. J is TRBJ2-3 and V is TRBV3-1 (or the pseudogene TRBV3-2); TRBD2 matches at 9 bases. The CDR3 runs to 16 residues. Germline V gene data show CDR1 as LGHDT and CDR2 as YNNKEL (reference sequence). With 10 bases clipped from V and 4 bases from J, the junction kept 15 bases outside the gene matches.

The chain is built from TRBV4-2 and TRBJ2-1, with 7 bases that match TRBD2. The V and J ends lost 0 bases and 13 bases, in that order; junction bases with no gene match: 9. Germline CDR1 LGHNA, CDR2 YNFKEQ. The CDR3 loop spans 14 amino acids. CDR3 nucleotide sequence: TGTGCCAGCAGCCAAGATAAACAAGCGGGGTTCCAGTTCTTC. It encodes CASSQDKQAGFQFF.

To note about this clone: Other DNA sequences of this sample code for an identical CDR3. The chain combines TRBV3-1 (or the pseudogene TRBV3-2) with TRBJ1-3; no clear D gene. This CDR3 spans 14 amino acids. V was trimmed by 1 base and J by 4 bases, leaving 8 bases between them. Looked up from germline, CDR1 is LGHDT and CDR2 is YNNKEL (reference sequence). The CDR3 bases are TGTGCCAGCAGCCAAGTTACGGGGGGAAACACCATATATTTT. Its protein product is CASSQVTGGNTIYF.